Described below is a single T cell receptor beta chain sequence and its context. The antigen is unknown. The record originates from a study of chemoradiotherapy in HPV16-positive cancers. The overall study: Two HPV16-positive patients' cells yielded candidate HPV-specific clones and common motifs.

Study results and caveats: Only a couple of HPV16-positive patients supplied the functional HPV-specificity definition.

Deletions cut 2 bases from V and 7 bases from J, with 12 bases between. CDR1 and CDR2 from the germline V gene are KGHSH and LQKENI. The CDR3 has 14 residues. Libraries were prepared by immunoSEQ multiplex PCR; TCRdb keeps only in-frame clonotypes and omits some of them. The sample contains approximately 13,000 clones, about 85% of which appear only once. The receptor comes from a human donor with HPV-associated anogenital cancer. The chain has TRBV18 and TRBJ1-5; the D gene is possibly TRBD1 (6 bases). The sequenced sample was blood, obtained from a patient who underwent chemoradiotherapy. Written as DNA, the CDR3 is TGTGCCAGCTCACCAACGGGGGGCAGCCAGCCCCAGCATTTT. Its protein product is CASSPTGGSQPQHF.